This T cell receptor (beta chain) was captured in a study of T-cell memory formation after mild COVID-19. General observations from the study: Clones contracting over day 15 to 85 were CD4/CD8 balanced, with later expanders leaning CD4+. Pre-infection memory held some responding clones, suggesting pre-existing cross-reactive T cells responded.

Losses at the gene ends were 0 bases for V and 5 bases for J; bases not matched to a gene: 4. The CDR3 runs to 14 residues. Germline V gene lookup returns CDR1 SGHDT and CDR2 YYEEEE. This clonotype turned up a few times. Its antigen is still unknown. One entry per CDR3 protein, called by TCRdb with MiXCR from the 5' RACE reads. The sample lists a few hundred thousand distinct CDR3 sequences; around 28% were seen once. V usage is TRBV5-6 and J usage is TRBJ2-7; 8 bases align to TRBD1. The sequence came from an adult woman who had mild COVID-19 (a few samples of this study predate the infection). Cell type and time point are not known. Source material: PBMCs or a T cell subset sorted from them (not recorded which). The CDR3 DNA follows: TGTGCCAGCAGCTTGGATCAGGGGGCCAACGAGCAGTACTTC. Translated, it gives CASSLDQGANEQYF.